These 21 T cell receptor beta chains came from one sample sequenced in a study of shared clonotypes between healthy human individuals. TCRdb's table, derived via immunoSEQ multiplex PCR, lists solely in-frame clones and lacks some. The data show 2 million or so clones, about 94% seen once. Naive CD8 populations comprised CD45RO-negative cells positively selected for CCR7, excluding terminally differentiated effector memory CD45RA+ cells. Input material: naive CD8+ T cells sorted from blood. The source is a man aged 18 to 30 in good health.

The chain links TRBV5-6 to TRBJ1-1, with 7 bases aligning to TRBD1. V was pared by 3 bases and J by 4 bases, with 9 bases of the junction left unmatched. CDR3 length: 15 residues. The germline CDR1 and CDR2 sequences are SGHDT and YYEEEE. The CDR3 bases are TGTGCCAGCAGCTCATATTATAGGGGGCGCACTGAAGCTTTCTTT. Its translation is CASSSYYRGRTEAFF.

The V gene is TRBV5-6, the J gene TRBJ2-4; weak D call: TRBD2 (5 bases). Germline CDR1 SGHDT, CDR2 YYEEEE. The germline V and J ends were trimmed by 4 bases and 0 bases, with 11 bases remaining between them. The CDR3 is 15 residues long. The CDR3 nucleotides are TGTGCCAGCAGCCCCGGGGTCCTAGCCAAAAACATTCAGTACTTC. Translation gives CASSPGVLAKNIQYF.

About this clone itself: This specimen includes other DNA sequences encoding the same CDR3. CDR3 coding DNA: TGTGCCTGGAGTGCCGGGAACGAGCAGTACTTC. This codes for CAWSAGNEQYF. The chain employs TRBV30 and TRBJ2-7; tentatively, D is TRBD2 (5 bases). Trimming left V 1 base short and J 5 bases short, with 6 bases between. Germline values: CDR1 GTSNPN, CDR2 SVGIG (reference sequence). The length of the CDR3 is 11 residues.

J is TRBJ2-7 and V is TRBV6-5; maybe TRBD1 (5 bases). V was clipped by 5 bases and J by 2 bases, with 7 bases between them. The CDR3 consists of 12 residues. Per germline, CDR1 MNHEY and CDR2 SVGAGI. In DNA, the CDR3 is TGTGCCAGCAGTGACAGTACCTACGAGCAGTACTTC. Protein: CASSDSTYEQYF.

This chain connects TRBV7-2 to TRBJ2-7; tentatively, D is TRBD2 (6 bases). This CDR3 has 17 amino acids. With 3 bases removed from V and 4 bases from J, the gap between germline ends came to 22 bases. Looked up from germline, CDR1 is SGHTA and CDR2 is FQGNSA. The CDR3 bases are TGTGCCAGCAGCTTGGATGGCGGAGGGCTCTATTTGTACGAGCAGTACTTC. Its translation: CASSLDGGGLYLYEQYF.

V and J are TRBV14 and TRBJ1-2, with a possible D match to TRBD1 (6 bases). Germline V gives CDR1 SGHDN, CDR2 FVKESK. Trimming removed 0 bases from V and 4 bases from J, with 9 bases in between. CDR3 length equals 14 residues. The CDR3 sequence is CASSQDPGVYGYTF. CDR3 DNA: TGTGCCAGCAGCCAAGATCCAGGGGTCTATGGCTACACCTTC.

This clone appeared once. The DNA for the CDR3 is TGTGCTAGTGGTAGAGGAGAGGGACAAGAGACCCAGTACTTC. Its translation is CASGRGEGQETQYF. The chain joins TRBV12-5 to TRBJ2-5, with D perhaps TRBD2 (5 bases). Per the germline V gene, CDR1 is LGHNT and CDR2 is FRNRAP. The CDR3 spans 14 residues. Trimming cost V 5 bases and J 2 bases, with 12 bases left between them.

As for this clone: Other DNA sequences in the same sample also yield this CDR3. The V gene is TRBV9, the J gene TRBJ1-2; tentative D call: TRBD1 (5 bases). Looked up from germline, CDR1 is SGDLS and CDR2 is YYNGEE. This CDR3 is 13 amino acids long. V dropped 4 bases and J dropped 3 bases, with 10 bases sitting between them. The chain's CDR3 is CASSPGTDYGYTF. The CDR3 DNA follows: TGTGCCAGCAGCCCCGGGACGGACTATGGCTACACCTTC. The full variable domain, with the rest looked up from reference TRBV9 and TRBJ1-2, is DSGVTQTPKHLITATGQRVTLRCSPRSGDLSVYWYQQSLDQGLQFLIQYYNGEERAKGNILERFSAQQFPDLHSELNLSSLELGDSALYFCASSPGTDYGYTFGSGTRLTVV.

This rearrangement joins TRBV2 to TRBJ2-7; possibly TRBD2 for D (6 bases). The length of the CDR3 is 14 residues. Between the trimmed V and J ends, which lost 2 bases and 3 bases, there was a span of 11 bases. Germline assignment: CDR1 SNHLY and CDR2 FYNNEI. This chain's CDR3 is CASSEWGVFYEQYF. CDR3 nucleotide sequence: TGTGCCAGCAGTGAATGGGGGGTCTTCTACGAGCAGTACTTC.

As concerns this clone: Other DNA sequences in the same sample also yield this CDR3. The rearrangement uses TRBV27 and TRBJ2-5; D is uncertain. Germline CDR1 reads MNHEY; CDR2 reads SMNVEV (reference sequence). Trimming took 2 bases from V and 5 from J, leaving 9 bases between them. The CDR3 extends over 13 amino acids. The CDR3 loop is CASSLLGRETQYF. The DNA of the CDR3 is TGTGCCAGCAGTTTACTAGGGCGGGAGACCCAGTACTTC.

The genes are TRBV19 and TRBJ1-1; no clear D gene. The germline gives CDR1 LNHDA, CDR2 SQIVND (reference sequence). The CDR3 spans 12 residues. V was pared by 5 bases and J by 8 bases, with 12 bases between. The chain's CDR3 is CASSLSPAEAFF. The CDR3 DNA sequence: TGTGCCAGTAGTCTTTCCCCCGCCGAAGCTTTCTTT.

The chain is built from TRBV5-4 and TRBJ1-4; 8 bases align to TRBD1. The CDR3 extends over 15 amino acids. Germline V gives CDR1 SGHNT, CDR2 YYREEE (reference sequence). V gave up 2 bases and J gave up 3 bases; unmatched junction bases: 3. CDR3 in amino acids: CASSFQGASNEKLFF. For the CDR3, the DNA is TGTGCCAGCAGCTTTCAGGGGGCGTCTAATGAAAAACTGTTTTTT.

The chain combines TRBV29-1 with TRBJ1-2; D not certain. This CDR3 is built from 14 residues. CDR1 and CDR2 from the germline V gene are SQVTM and ANQGSEA. Trimming removed 2 bases from V and 6 bases from J, with 16 bases in between. CDR3 nucleotides: TGCAGCGTTGAAAAGGACGGACGATCCCATGGCTACACCTTC. It codes for CSVEKDGRSHGYTF.

The chain recombines TRBV5-6 with TRBJ2-7; D tentatively fits TRBD1 or TRBD2 (5 bases each). The CDR3 spans 16 residues. V was shortened by 0 bases and J by 3 bases, with 16 bases between the two germline ends. Germline-derived CDR1 and CDR2 are SGHDT and YYEEEE. The CDR3 DNA sequence: TGTGCCAGCAGCTTGGCCATCAATGGGGGAAACTACGAGCAGTACTTC. Amino acid sequence: CASSLAINGGNYEQYF.

J is TRBJ2-7 and V is TRBV6-5; 8 bases are a match to TRBD2. This CDR3 is built from 14 residues. Trimming cost V 5 bases and J 2 bases; bases outside gene matches: 5. Germline V gene sequence: CDR1 MNHEY, CDR2 SVGAGI. CDR3 region: CASSAGGLTYEQYF. CDR3 nucleotide sequence: TGTGCCAGCAGTGCGGGGGGATTAACCTACGAGCAGTACTTC.

As regards this clone: The same CDR3 also results from other DNA sequences found in this sample. V and J are TRBV7-9 and TRBJ1-2; D is ambiguous. Germline CDR1 and CDR2: SEHNR and FQNEAQ (reference sequence). The V end was cut by 1 base, the J end by 8 bases, with 8 bases between. The CDR3 loop spans 12 amino acids. The CDR3 sequence is CASSLGTGGYTF. CDR3 DNA: TGTGCCAGCAGCTTAGGGACCGGAGGCTACACCTTC.

The V and J genes are TRBV29-1 and TRBJ2-1, with D possibly matching TRBD2 (6 bases). V shed 1 base and J shed 4 bases, with 20 bases lying between them. Germline V gene sequence: CDR1 SQVTM, CDR2 ANQGSEA. This CDR3 is built from 17 residues. The CDR3 DNA is TGCAGCGTTGAAGGCGGGTTGACGGGGGTGGCGTACAATGAGCAGTTCTTC. Its protein product is CSVEGGLTGVAYNEQFF.

The V call is TRBV6-5, the J call TRBJ2-7, with TRBD2 matching 7 bases. This CDR3 region has 14 residues. Germline values: CDR1 MNHEY, CDR2 SVGAGI. J gave up 4 bases and V 2 bases, and 5 bases lay outside the gene matches. The CDR3 DNA sequence: TGTGCCAGCAGTTACCGCGGGAGCTTATACGAGCAGTACTTC. It codes for CASSYRGSLYEQYF.

The chain joins TRBV7-8 to TRBJ1-3; maybe TRBD1 (6 bases). This CDR3 is 14 amino acids long. The V and J ends lost 5 bases and 4 bases respectively, with 12 bases between them. Germline V gene sequence: CDR1 SGHVS, CDR2 FQNEAQ. The CDR3 here is CASSPSGTGNTIYF. The CDR3 DNA is TGTGCCAGCAGCCCCTCGGGGACAGGAAACACCATATATTTT.

The chain couples TRBV29-1 to TRBJ2-7, with TRBD1 matching 9 bases. In germline, CDR1 is SQVTM, CDR2 ANQGSEA. This CDR3 has 13 amino acids. V lost 2 bases to trimming and J lost 6 bases; unmatched junction nucleotides: 5. The DNA of the CDR3 is TGCAGCGTTGAATTGGGACAGGGCTTCGAGCAGTACTTC. Residues: CSVELGQGFEQYF.

This sequence joins TRBV9 and TRBJ2-1; the match to TRBD2 covers 10 bases. Trimming took 4 bases from V and 5 from J; bases not matched to a gene: 3. This CDR3 region has 14 residues. Germline assignment: CDR1 SGDLS and CDR2 YYNGEE. CDR3 nucleotides: TGTGCCAGCAGCCCGGGACTAGCGAACAATGAGCAGTTCTTC. Amino acid sequence: CASSPGLANNEQFF.